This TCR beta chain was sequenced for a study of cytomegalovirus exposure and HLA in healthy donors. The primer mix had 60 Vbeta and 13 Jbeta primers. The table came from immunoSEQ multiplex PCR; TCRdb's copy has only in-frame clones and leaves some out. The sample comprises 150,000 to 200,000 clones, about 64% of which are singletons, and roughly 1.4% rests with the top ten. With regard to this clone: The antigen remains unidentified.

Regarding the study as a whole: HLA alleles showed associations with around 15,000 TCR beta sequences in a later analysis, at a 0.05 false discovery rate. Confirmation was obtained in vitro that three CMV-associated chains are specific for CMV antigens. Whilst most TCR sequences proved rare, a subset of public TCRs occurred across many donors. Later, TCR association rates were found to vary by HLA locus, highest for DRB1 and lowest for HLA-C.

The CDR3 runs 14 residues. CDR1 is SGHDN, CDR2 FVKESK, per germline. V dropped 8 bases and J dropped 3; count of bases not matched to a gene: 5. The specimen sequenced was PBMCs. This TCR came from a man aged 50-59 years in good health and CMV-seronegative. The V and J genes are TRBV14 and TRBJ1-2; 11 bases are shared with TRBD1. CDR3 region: CASSRDRGYYGYTF. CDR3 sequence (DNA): TGTGCCAGCTCCAGGGACAGGGGGTACTATGGCTACACCTTC. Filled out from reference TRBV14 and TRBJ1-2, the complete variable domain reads EAGVTQFPSHSVIEKGQTVTLRCDPISGHDNLYWYRRVMGKEIKFLLHFVKESKQDESGMPNNRFLAERTGGTYSTLKVQPAELEDSGVYFCASSRDRGYYGYTFGSGTRLTVV.